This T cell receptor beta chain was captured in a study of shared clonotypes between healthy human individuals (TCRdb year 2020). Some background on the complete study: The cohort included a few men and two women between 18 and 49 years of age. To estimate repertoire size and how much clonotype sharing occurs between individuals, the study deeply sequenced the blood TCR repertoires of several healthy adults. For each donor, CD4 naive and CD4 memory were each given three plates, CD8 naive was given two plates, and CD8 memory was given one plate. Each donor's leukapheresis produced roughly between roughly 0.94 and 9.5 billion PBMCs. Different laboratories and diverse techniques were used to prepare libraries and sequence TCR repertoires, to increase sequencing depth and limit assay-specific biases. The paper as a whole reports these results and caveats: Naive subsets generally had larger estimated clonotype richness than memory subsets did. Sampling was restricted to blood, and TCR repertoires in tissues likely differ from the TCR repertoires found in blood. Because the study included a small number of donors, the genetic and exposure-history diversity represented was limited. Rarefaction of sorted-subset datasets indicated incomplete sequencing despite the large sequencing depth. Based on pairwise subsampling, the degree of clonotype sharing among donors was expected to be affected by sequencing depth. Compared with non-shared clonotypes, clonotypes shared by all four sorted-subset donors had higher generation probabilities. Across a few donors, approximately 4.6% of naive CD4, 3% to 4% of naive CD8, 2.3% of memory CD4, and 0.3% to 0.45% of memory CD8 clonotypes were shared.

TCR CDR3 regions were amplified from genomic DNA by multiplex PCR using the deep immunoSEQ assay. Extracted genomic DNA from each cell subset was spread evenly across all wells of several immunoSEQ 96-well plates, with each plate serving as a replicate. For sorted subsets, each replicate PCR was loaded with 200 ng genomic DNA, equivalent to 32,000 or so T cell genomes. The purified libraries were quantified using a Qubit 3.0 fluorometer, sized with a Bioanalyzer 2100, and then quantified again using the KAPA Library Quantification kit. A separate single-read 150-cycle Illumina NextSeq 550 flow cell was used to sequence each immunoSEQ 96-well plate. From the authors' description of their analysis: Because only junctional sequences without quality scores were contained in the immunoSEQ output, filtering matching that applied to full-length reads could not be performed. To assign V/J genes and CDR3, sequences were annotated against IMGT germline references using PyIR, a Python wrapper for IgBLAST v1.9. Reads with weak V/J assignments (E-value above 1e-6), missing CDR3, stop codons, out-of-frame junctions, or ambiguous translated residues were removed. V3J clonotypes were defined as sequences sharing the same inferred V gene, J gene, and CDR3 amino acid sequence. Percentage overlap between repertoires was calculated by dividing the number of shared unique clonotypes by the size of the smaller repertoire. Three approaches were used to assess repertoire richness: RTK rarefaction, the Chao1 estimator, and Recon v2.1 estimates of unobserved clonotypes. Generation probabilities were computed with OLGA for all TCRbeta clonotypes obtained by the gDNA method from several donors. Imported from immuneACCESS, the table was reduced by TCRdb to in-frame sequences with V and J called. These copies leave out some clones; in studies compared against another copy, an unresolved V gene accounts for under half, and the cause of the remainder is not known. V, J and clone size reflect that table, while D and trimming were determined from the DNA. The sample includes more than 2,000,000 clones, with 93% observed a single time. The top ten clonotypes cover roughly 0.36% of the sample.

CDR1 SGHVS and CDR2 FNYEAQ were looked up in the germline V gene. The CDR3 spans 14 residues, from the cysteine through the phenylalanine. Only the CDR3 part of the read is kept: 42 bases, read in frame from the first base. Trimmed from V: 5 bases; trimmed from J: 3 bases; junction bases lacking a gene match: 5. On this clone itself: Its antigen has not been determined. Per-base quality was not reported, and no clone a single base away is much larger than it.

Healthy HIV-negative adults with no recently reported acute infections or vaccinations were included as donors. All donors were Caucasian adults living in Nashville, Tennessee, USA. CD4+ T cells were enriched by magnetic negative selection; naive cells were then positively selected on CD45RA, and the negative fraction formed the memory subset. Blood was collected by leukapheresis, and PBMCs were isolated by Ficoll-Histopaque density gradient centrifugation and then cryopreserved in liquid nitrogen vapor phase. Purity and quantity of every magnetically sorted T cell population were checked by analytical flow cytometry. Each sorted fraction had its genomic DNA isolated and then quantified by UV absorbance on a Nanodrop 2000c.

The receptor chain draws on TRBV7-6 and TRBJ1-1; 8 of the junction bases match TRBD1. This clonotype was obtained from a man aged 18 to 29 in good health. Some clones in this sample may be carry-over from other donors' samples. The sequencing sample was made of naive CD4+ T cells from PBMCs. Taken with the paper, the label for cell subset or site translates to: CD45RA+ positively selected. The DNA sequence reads TGTGCCAGCAGCGCTTACAGGGGGGACACTGAAGCTTTCTTT. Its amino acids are CASSAYRGDTEAFF.